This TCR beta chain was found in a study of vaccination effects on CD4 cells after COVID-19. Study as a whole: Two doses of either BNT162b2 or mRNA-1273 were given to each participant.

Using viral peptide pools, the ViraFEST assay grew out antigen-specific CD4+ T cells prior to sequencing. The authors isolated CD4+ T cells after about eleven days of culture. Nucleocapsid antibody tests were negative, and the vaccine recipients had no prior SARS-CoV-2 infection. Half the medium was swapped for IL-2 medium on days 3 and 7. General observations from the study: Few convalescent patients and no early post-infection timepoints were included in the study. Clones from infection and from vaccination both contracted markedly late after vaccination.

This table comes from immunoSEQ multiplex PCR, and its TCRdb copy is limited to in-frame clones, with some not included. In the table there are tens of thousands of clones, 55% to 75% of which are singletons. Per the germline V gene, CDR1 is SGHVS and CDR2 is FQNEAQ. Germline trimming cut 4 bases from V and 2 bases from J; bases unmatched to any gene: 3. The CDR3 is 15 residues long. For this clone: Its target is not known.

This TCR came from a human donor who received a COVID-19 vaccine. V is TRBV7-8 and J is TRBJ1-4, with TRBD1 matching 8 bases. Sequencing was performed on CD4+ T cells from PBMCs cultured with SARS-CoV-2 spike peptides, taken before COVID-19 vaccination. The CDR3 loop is CASSSRTGTNEKLFF. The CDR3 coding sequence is TGTGCCAGCAGCTCCCGGACAGGGACTAATGAAAAACTGTTTTTT.